One sample yielded the 2 T cell receptor beta chains listed below, sequenced in a study of cytomegalovirus exposure and HLA in healthy donors. Both 60 Vbeta primers and 13 Jbeta primers went into the PCR. Sequencing used immunoSEQ multiplex PCR; TCRdb keeps in-frame clones, though not all of them. The data contain approximately 110,000 clones, around 80% of them seen just once; the ten biggest clones take up less than 2%. The specimen was PBMCs. These receptors were collected from a man aged 45 to 65 in good health and CMV-seronegative.

The rearrangement joins TRBV18 to TRBJ2-5; 8 bases map to TRBD1. The V segment lost 4 bases and the J segment 2 bases; nucleotides outside the gene matches: 3. The CDR3 is made up of 14 amino acids. Germline V gene data show CDR1 as KGHSH and CDR2 as LQKENI. The CDR3 sequence is CASSLTGAQETQYF. As DNA, the CDR3 is TGTGCCAGCTCACTGACAGGGGCGCAAGAGACCCAGTACTTC.

The rearrangement links TRBV30 to TRBJ1-1; the D is unclear. Per germline, CDR1 GTSNPN and CDR2 SVGIG (reference sequence). V dropped 0 bases and J dropped 4 bases, with 9 bases sitting between them. The CDR3 is made up of 13 amino acids. The CDR3 loop is CAWSVGGGTEAFF. For the CDR3, the DNA is TGTGCCTGGAGTGTAGGTGGAGGCACTGAAGCTTTCTTT.